Reported below is one T cell receptor beta chain. Sequenced by immunoSEQ multiplex PCR; TCRdb stores in-frame clones only, minus some. The repertoire holds about 40,000 clones, with 94% as singletons. The source of the sample is a study of T cell changes during pregnancy in multiple sclerosis. Germline V gene lookup returns CDR1 MNHEY and CDR2 SVGAGI. J lost 7 bases, V lost 6 bases, and 11 bases had no gene match. The CDR3 is 15 amino acids. The origin of this receptor is a female donor with multiple sclerosis, enrolled in a pregnancy study. Here the sequenced sample was CD4+ T cells from peripheral blood mononuclear cells, taken after pregnancy. The rearrangement uses TRBV6-5 and TRBJ2-1; the match to TRBD2 covers 8 bases. The CDR3 sequence: CASSQGLVSVNEQFF. The CDR3 DNA follows: TGTGCCAGCAGCCAGGGACTAGTCTCGGTAAATGAGCAGTTCTTC.